This TCR beta chain appears in the sequencing data of a study of radiotherapy plus CTLA-4 blockade in lung cancer. Across the whole study: Objective responses were recorded in about 18% of patients, with disease control recorded in about 29%.

Study-level results: Some TCR clones had been derived from tumors. These clones expanded in peripheral blood after radiotherapy plus ipilimumab. Reported findings show early blood T cell clone dynamics, with interferon-beta, best predicted response.

The study treated chemo-refractory metastatic non-small-cell lung cancer patients with focal radiation plus ipilimumab CTLA-4 blockade. In its sample, this clone was seen a few times. Its antigen remains unknown. Profiled with immunoSEQ multiplex PCR; TCRdb holds only in-frame clones, not every one. The sample consists of 30,000 or so clones, around 70% of them appearing once. The CDR3 is made up of 13 amino acids. Looked up from germline, CDR1 is MNHEY and CDR2 is SVGAGI. V was pared by 0 bases and J by 6 bases, with 6 bases between. The material sequenced was peripheral blood, taken from a patient treated with radiotherapy plus ipilimumab. The clonotype comes from a human donor with non-small cell lung cancer whose response to radiotherapy plus ipilimumab could not be evaluated. The chain links TRBV6-5 to TRBJ2-1; maybe TRBD2 (5 bases). This chain's CDR3 is CASSYSRGNEQFF. CDR3 coding DNA: TGTGCCAGCAGTTACTCTCGGGGCAATGAGCAGTTCTTC.